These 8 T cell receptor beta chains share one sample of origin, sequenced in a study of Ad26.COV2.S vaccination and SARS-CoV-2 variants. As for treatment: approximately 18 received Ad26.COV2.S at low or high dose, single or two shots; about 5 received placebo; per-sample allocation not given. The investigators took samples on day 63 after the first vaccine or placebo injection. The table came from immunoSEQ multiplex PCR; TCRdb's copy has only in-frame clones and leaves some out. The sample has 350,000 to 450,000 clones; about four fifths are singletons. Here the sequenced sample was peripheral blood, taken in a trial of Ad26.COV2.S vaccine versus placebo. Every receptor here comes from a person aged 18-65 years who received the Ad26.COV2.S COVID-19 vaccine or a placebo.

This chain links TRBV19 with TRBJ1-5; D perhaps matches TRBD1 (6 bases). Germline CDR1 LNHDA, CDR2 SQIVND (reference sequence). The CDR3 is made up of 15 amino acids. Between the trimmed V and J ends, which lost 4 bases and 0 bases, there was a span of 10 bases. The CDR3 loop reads CASSTGDYSNQPQHF. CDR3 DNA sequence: TGTGCCAGTAGTACAGGGGACTATAGCAATCAGCCCCAGCATTTT.

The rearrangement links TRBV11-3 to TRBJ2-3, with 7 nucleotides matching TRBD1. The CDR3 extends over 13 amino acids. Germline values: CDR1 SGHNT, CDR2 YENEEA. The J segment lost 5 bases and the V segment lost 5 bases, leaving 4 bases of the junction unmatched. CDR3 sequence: CASSARQGDTQYF. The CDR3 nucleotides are TGTGCCAGCAGCGCCCGACAGGGAGATACGCAGTATTTT.

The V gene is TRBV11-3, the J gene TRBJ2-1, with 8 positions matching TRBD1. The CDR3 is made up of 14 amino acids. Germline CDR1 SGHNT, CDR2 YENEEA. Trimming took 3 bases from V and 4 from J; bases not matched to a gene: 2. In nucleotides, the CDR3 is TGTGCCAGCAGCTTCGGACAGGGTTACAATGAGCAGTTCTTC. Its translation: CASSFGQGYNEQFF. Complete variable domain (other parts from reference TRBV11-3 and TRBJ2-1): EAGVVQSPRYKIIEKKQPVAFWCNPISGHNTLYWYLQNLGQGPELLIRYENEEAVDDSQLPKDRFSAERLKGVDSTLKIQPAELGDSAVYLCASSFGQGYNEQFFGPGTRLTVL.

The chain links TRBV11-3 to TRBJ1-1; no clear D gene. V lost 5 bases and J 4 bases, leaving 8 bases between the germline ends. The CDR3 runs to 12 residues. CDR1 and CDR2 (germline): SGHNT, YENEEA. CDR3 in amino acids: CASSTRVTEAFF. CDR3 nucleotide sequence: TGTGCCAGCAGCACGCGCGTCACTGAAGCTTTCTTT.

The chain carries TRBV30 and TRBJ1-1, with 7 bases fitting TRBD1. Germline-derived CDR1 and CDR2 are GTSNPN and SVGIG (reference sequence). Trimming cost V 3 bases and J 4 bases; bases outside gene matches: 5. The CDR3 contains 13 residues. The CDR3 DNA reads TGTGCCTGGAGGATTTCAGGGGGCACTGAAGCTTTCTTT. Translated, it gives CAWRISGGTEAFF.

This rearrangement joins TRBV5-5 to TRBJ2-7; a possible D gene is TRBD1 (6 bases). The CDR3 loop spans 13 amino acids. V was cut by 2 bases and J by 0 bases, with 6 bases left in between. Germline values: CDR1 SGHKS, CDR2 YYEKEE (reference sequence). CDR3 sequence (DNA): TGTGCCAGCAGCTTACAGGGCTCCTACGAGCAGTACTTC. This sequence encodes CASSLQGSYEQYF. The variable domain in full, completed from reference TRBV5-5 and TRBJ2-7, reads DAGVTQSPTHLIKTRGQQVTLRCSPISGHKSVSWYQQVLGQGPQFIFQYYEKEERGRGNFPDRFSARQFPNYSSELNVNALLLGDSALYLCASSLQGSYEQYFGPGTRLTVT.

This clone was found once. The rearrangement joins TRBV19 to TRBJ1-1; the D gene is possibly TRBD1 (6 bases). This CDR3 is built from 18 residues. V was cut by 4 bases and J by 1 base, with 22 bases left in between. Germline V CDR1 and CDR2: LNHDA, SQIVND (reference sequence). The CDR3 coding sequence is TGTGCCAGTAGTAATTGGGCCCCCGCACAGGGTGGGAACACTGAAGCTTTCTTT. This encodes CASSNWAPAQGGNTEAFF.

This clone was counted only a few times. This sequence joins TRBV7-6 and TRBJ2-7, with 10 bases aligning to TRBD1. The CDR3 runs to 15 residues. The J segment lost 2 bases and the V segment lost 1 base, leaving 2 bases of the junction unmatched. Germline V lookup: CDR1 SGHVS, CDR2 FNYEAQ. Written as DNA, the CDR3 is TGTGCCAGCAGCTTAGGGGACAGGGGCGCCTACGAGCAGTACTTC. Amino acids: CASSLGDRGAYEQYF. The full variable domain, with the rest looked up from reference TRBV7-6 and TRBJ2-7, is GAGVSQSPRYKVTKRGQDVALRCDPISGHVSLYWYRQALGQGPEFLTYFNYEAQQDKSGLPNDRFSAERPEGSISTLTIQRTEQRDSAMYRCASSLGDRGAYEQYFGPGTRLTVT.